This T cell receptor (beta chain) was identified in a study of vaccination and CD4 T cells after COVID-19. Across the whole study: In culture, cells were exposed to overlapping spike peptides from SARS-CoV-2, HCoV-NL63, HCoV-OC43 and HCoV-229E.

CDR3 length equals 13 residues. Trimming shortened V by 3 bases and J by 2 bases, and 8 bases separated the two germline ends. Per germline, CDR1 MRHNA and CDR2 SNTAGT. With the Oncomine TCR Beta short-read assay, DNA from cultured CD4+ T cells was sequenced. TCRdb ran MiXCR on the PCR reads and lists one entry per CDR3 protein. The sample holds some 6,500 distinct CDR3 sequences, less than 55% seen once. The treatment here: roughly nine-day PBMC culture with coronavirus spike peptide pools or control peptides (ViraFEST assay). During the years 2011-2018, before the COVID-19 pandemic, the unexposed donor's CD4+ T cells were collected. T cells were expanded with peptide pools, and expanded clonotypes were identified by TCR sequencing. In regard to this clonotype: The antigen remains unidentified.

Input material: CD4+ T cells from blood, cultured in vitro. The sequence came from a human donor in good health. The rearrangement joins TRBV6-4 to TRBJ2-7; D not certain. CDR3 residues: CASSDGFAYEQYF. The CDR3, as DNA: TGTGCCAGCAGTGATGGCTTTGCCTACGAGCAGTACTTC.